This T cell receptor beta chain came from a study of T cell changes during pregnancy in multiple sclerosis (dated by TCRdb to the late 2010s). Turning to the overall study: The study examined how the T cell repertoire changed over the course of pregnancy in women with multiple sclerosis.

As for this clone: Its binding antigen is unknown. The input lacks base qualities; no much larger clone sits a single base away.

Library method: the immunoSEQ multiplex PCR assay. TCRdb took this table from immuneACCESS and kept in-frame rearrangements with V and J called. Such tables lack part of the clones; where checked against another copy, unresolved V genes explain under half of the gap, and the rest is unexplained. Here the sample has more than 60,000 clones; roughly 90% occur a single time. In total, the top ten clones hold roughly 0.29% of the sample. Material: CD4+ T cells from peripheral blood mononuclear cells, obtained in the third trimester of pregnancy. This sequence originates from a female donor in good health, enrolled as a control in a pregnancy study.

The DNA sequence is as follows: TGTGCCAGCAGCGGGGGACAGGGGGTATCACCCCTCCACTTT. It encodes CASSGGQGVSPLHF. Recombination linked TRBV11-3 to TRBJ1-6; 11 bases in between match TRBD1. V lost 5 bases and J lost 10 bases, and the count of bases not matched to a germline gene is 4. Including cysteine and phenylalanine, the CDR3 has 14 amino acids. Left in the record is the CDR3 DNA by itself, 42 bases read in frame from the first base. The germline V gene sets CDR1 to SGHNT and CDR2 to YENEEA. Joined to the reference TRBV11-3 and TRBJ1-6 proteins, this CDR3 gives the full variable domain: EAGVVQSPRYKIIEKKQPVAFWCNPISGHNTLYWYLQNLGQGPELLIRYENEEAVDDSQLPKDRFSAERLKGVDSTLKIQPAELGDSAVYLCASSGGQGVSPLHFGNGTRLTVT.